These 5 T cell receptor beta chains came from one sample sequenced in a study of blood T cell repertoires in COVID-19. Libraries were prepared by immunoSEQ multiplex PCR; TCRdb keeps only in-frame clonotypes and omits some of them. The sample shows about 170,000 clones, approximately 84% of them seen only once. Source material: peripheral blood. Source of these receptors: a woman at least 80 years old with COVID-19, enrolled during active disease.

A note on this clone: The sample has other DNA sequences that encode this CDR3 too. This chain joins TRBV11-3 and TRBJ2-1; maybe TRBD1 (6 bases). V shed 3 bases and J shed 1 base, with 7 bases lying between them. The CDR3 consists of 14 residues. Germline V gene data show CDR1 as SGHNT and CDR2 as YENEEA. CDR3: CASSLQGSYNEQFF. CDR3 nucleotide sequence: TGTGCCAGCAGCTTGCAGGGGTCCTACAATGAGCAGTTCTTC.

The chain couples TRBV7-3 to TRBJ2-1; 11 bases agree with TRBD1. CDR3 length: 15 residues. The V and J ends lost 6 bases and 2 bases, in that order; junction bases with no gene match: 3. CDR1 and CDR2 from the germline V gene are SGHTA and FQGTGA. In DNA form, the CDR3 reads TGTGCCAGCAGTTCGGGACAGGGGGCCTACAATGAGCAGTTCTTC. Amino acid sequence: CASSSGQGAYNEQFF.

This chain links TRBV9 with TRBJ2-1; 9 bases align to TRBD2. Germline CDR1 and CDR2: SGDLS and YYNGEE. Losses at the gene ends were 0 bases for V and 5 bases for J; bases not matched to a gene: 12. The CDR3 is 18 residues long. The CDR3 region has the DNA TGTGCCAGCAGCGTAGAGCTACGGGCTAGCGGGACAAACAATGAGCAGTTCTTC. Translating it yields CASSVELRASGTNNEQFF.

For the CDR3, the DNA is TGTGCCAGCAGCCAAGTCTGGAGCGGCCTATACAATGAGCAGTTCTTC. This translates into CASSQVWSGLYNEQFF. The chain combines TRBV3-1 (or the pseudogene TRBV3-2) with TRBJ2-1; TRBD2 is a possible D gene (5 bases). V was pared by 1 base and J by 4 bases, with 14 bases between. This CDR3 has 16 residues. Germline V lookup: CDR1 LGHDT, CDR2 YNNKEL (reference sequence).

This chain uses TRBV24-1 with TRBJ1-4; 8 nucleotides align to TRBD1. With V trimmed by 7 bases and J by 7 bases, 1 base remained unmatched. Per the germline V gene, CDR1 is KGHDR and CDR2 is SFDVKD. CDR3 length equals 12 residues. CDR3 loop: CATRGTGEKLFF. CDR3 nucleotides: TGTGCCACCAGAGGGACAGGTGAAAAACTGTTTTTT.